This record concerns one T cell receptor beta chain sequence. The antigen is not known. A sample-barcoded 5' primer and a J-beta primer mix were used in a second PCR of roughly 7 to 11 cycles. One entry per CDR3 protein results from TCRdb running MiXCR on the 5' RACE reads. The data hold about 670,000 distinct CDR3 sequences, with approximately 40% observed a single time. These data belong to a study of blood T cells in healthy people across ages. The study, taken as a whole, reports: Both naive CD4+ cell counts and diversity were greater in long-lived donors than in aged donors. In these data, TCR beta diversity tracked strongly with naive T cell percentage.

Sample donors were healthy Caucasian individuals that came from Russia, aged roughly 6 to 95. In each sample, at least 6 million PBMCs were isolated. Per the germline V gene, CDR1 is LGHNA and CDR2 is YSLEER. The CDR3 contains 15 residues. Trimming cost V 4 bases and J 6 bases; bases outside gene matches: 7. V gene TRBV4-3 combines with J gene TRBJ2-5; 11 bases align to TRBD2. The sample consisted of blood. This TCR came from an elderly man in good health. In DNA form, the CDR3 reads TGCGCCAGCAGCCGATCGACTAGCGGGGACAAGACCCAGTACTTC. Amino acids: CASSRSTSGDKTQYF.